Presented here are 22 T cell receptor beta chains from one specimen sequenced in a study of blood T cell repertoires in COVID-19. Method: immunoSEQ multiplex PCR; TCRdb's copy keeps in-frame clones and lacks some. The sample records 160,000 or so clones, over 70% being singletons. Specimen: PBMCs or T cells enriched from blood (not recorded which). These receptor sequences come from a woman aged 35 to 49 with acute COVID-19.

The V and J genes are TRBV7-6 and TRBJ2-3; 13 bases line up with TRBD2. The CDR3 contains 15 residues. The trim removed 5 bases at V and 4 bases at J, leaving 3 bases unmatched. Germline assignment: CDR1 SGHVS and CDR2 FNYEAQ. The CDR3 sequence: CASSLLAGGADTQYF. CDR3 in DNA: TGTGCCAGCAGCCTACTAGCGGGGGGGGCAGATACGCAGTATTTT. Variable domain in full (rest from reference TRBV7-6 and TRBJ2-3): GAGVSQSPRYKVTKRGQDVALRCDPISGHVSLYWYRQALGQGPEFLTYFNYEAQQDKSGLPNDRFSAERPEGSISTLTIQRTEQRDSAMYRCASSLLAGGADTQYFGPGTRLTVL.

A single count supports this clone. The J gene is TRBJ2-1, the V gene TRBV18; 14 bases map to TRBD2. Germline lookup yields CDR1 KGHSH and CDR2 LQKENI. This CDR3 is built from 16 residues. After removal of 4 bases from V and 7 bases from J, the junction contained 6 bases not matched to a gene. The CDR3 bases are TGTGCCAGCTCACGCGGACTAGCGGGAGGCGGGAATGAGCAGTTCTTC. This sequence encodes CASSRGLAGGGNEQFF. Drawing the rest from reference TRBV18 and TRBJ2-1, the complete variable domain is NAGVMQNPRHLVRRRGQEARLRCSPMKGHSHVYWYRQLPEEGLKFMVYLQKENIIDESGMPKERFSAEFPKEGPSILRIQQVVRGDSAAYFCASSRGLAGGGNEQFFGPGTRLTVL.

This clone was seen a few times. V usage is TRBV7-8 and J usage is TRBJ1-5; TRBD1 matches 12 bases. V trimming: 5 bases; J trimming: 7 bases; junction bases outside the gene matches: 12. This CDR3 region has 17 residues. Germline CDR1 SGHVS, CDR2 FQNEAQ. The CDR3 nucleotides read TGTGCCAGCAGCCCGGGAAAGGGACAGGGGGCATGGCAGCCCCAGCATTTT. This sequence encodes CASSPGKGQGAWQPQHF.

The V and J genes are TRBV3-1 (or the pseudogene TRBV3-2) and TRBJ1-1; the D is unclear. The CDR3 is 14 residues long. Germline CDR1 and CDR2: LGHDT and YNNKEL (reference sequence). V gave up 0 bases and J gave up 11 bases, with 16 bases separating them. The CDR3 DNA follows: TGTGCCAGCAGCCAAGACCTCACTACGTTCCGGGCTTTCTTT. Its protein product is CASSQDLTTFRAFF.

The chain combines TRBV24-1 with TRBJ2-5; D is perhaps TRBD1 (6 bases). CDR3 length equals 12 residues. Between the trimmed V and J ends, which lost 5 bases and 10 bases, there was a span of 13 bases. Germline V gene sequence: CDR1 KGHDR, CDR2 SFDVKD. The CDR3 DNA reads TGTGCCACCAGTGCAGGCACAGGGCACCAGTACTTC. It yields the protein CATSAGTGHQYF.

This chain links TRBV13 with TRBJ2-2; 13 bases align to TRBD2. The V segment lost 5 bases and the J segment 0 bases; nucleotides outside the gene matches: 3. Per germline, CDR1 PRHDT and CDR2 FYEKMQ (reference sequence). CDR3 size: 17 residues. The CDR3 protein is CASSPGLAGTNTGELFF. In nucleotides, the CDR3 is TGTGCCAGCAGCCCGGGACTAGCGGGAACGAACACCGGGGAGCTGTTTTTT.

The V gene is TRBV7-9, the J gene TRBJ2-4; 10 positions agree with TRBD2. The junction had 12 bases not matched to a gene; V was cut back by 5 bases and J by 8 bases. Germline V lookup: CDR1 SEHNR, CDR2 FQNEAQ (reference sequence). The CDR3 extends over 16 amino acids. CDR3 bases: TGTGCCAGCAGCCTAGGGGGAGCGGGAGGGCTGGACATTCAGTACTTC. It is translated as CASSLGGAGGLDIQYF.

The chain employs TRBV7-9 and TRBJ1-4; 12 bases align to TRBD1. CDR1 and CDR2 (germline): SEHNR, FQNEAQ (reference sequence). CDR3 length: 16 amino acids. With V trimmed by 5 bases and J by 8 bases, 9 bases remained unmatched. Here the CDR3 DNA reads TGTGCCAGCAGCACCGGGACAGGGGGCGTTCGAGAAAAACTGTTTTTT. Protein: CASSTGTGGVREKLFF.

This chain links TRBV6-4 with TRBJ2-1; 8 nucleotides match TRBD1. CDR1 MRHNA and CDR2 SNTAGT come from the germline V gene. Germline trimming cut 6 bases from V and 6 bases from J; bases unmatched to any gene: 10. This CDR3 contains 15 residues. This chain's CDR3 is CASSVQGGGTNEQFF. In nucleotides, the CDR3 is TGTGCCAGCAGCGTACAGGGGGGAGGAACCAATGAGCAGTTCTTC.

The rearrangement joins TRBV27 to TRBJ2-1; 9 positions match TRBD2. Germline-derived CDR1 and CDR2 are MNHEY and SMNVEV (reference sequence). The V gene end was trimmed by 6 bases and the J gene end by 8 bases; junction bases not matched to a gene: 14. The CDR3 has 16 amino acids. The DNA of the CDR3 is TGTGCCAGCAGCGACAAGCGGGAGGCAGCTTTGGATGAGCAGTTCTTC. Translation gives CASSDKREAALDEQFF.

This chain joins TRBV7-9 and TRBJ1-5; 10 nucleotides align to TRBD1. Germline V gene data show CDR1 as SEHNR and CDR2 as FQNEAQ (reference sequence). This CDR3 spans 15 amino acids. V lost 5 bases, J lost 5 bases, and 6 bases stayed unmatched. CDR3 bases: TGTGCCAGCAGCCAAACCGGGACAGGGGATCAGCCCCAGCATTTT. It encodes CASSQTGTGDQPQHF.

V usage is TRBV9 and J usage is TRBJ2-3, with TRBD2 identical over 9 bases. Germline V gene lookup returns CDR1 SGDLS and CDR2 YYNGEE. The CDR3 is made up of 17 amino acids. The junction had 8 bases not matched to a gene; V was cut back by 0 bases and J by 3 bases. CDR3 sequence reads: CASSVVASGTGTDTQYF. Written as DNA, the CDR3 is TGTGCCAGCAGCGTAGTGGCTAGCGGGACCGGGACAGATACGCAGTATTTT.

The chain uses TRBV12-3 or TRBV12-4 and TRBJ1-2, with D possibly matching TRBD1 (6 bases). The CDR3 loop spans 12 amino acids. The V end was cut by 4 bases, the J end by 11 bases, with 14 bases between. The CDR3 here is CASSYGQNHYTF. In nucleotides, the CDR3 is TGTGCCAGCAGTTACGGACAGAATCATTACACCTTC.

The gene calls are TRBV5-4 and TRBJ1-2; D gene unclear. Trimming cost V 4 bases and J 5 bases, with 15 bases left between them. The CDR3 is 14 residues long. CDR1 and CDR2 from the germline V gene are SGHNT and YYREEE (reference sequence). The CDR3: CASSLSNVPYGYTF. Here the CDR3 DNA reads TGTGCCAGCAGCCTGAGTAACGTACCATATGGCTACACCTTC.

This clone was recorded a few times. The chain links TRBV29-1 to TRBJ2-1; 11 bases align to TRBD2. Germline V CDR1 and CDR2: SQVTM, ANQGSEA. V gave up 5 bases and J gave up 2 bases; unmatched junction bases: 8. This CDR3 has 16 amino acids. The CDR3 DNA reads as TGCAGCGTTTCCCCCCAGGGACTAGCGGCCTACAATGAGCAGTTCTTC. Translating gives CSVSPQGLAAYNEQFF.

The chain has TRBV6-5 and TRBJ2-7; D unclear. This CDR3 comprises 14 residues. V gave up 5 bases and J gave up 0 bases, with 11 bases separating them. Germline assignment: CDR1 MNHEY and CDR2 SVGAGI. CDR3 protein: CASSRVYSSYEQYF. The CDR3 bases are TGTGCCAGCAGTCGGGTCTATAGCTCCTACGAGCAGTACTTC.

This chain connects TRBV7-2 to TRBJ1-2, with a possible D match to TRBD1 (5 bases). In germline, CDR1 is SGHTA, CDR2 FQGNSA. Trimming removed 6 bases at V and 5 bases at J, with 19 bases between. The CDR3 loop spans 15 amino acids. This CDR3 is CASSFYLRGDYGYTF. CDR3 DNA sequence: TGTGCCAGCAGTTTCTACCTTAGGGGTGATTATGGCTACACCTTC.

The CDR3 spells CASSLTSSETQYF. The CDR3 DNA reads as TGTGCCAGCAGCTTGACTAGTAGTGAGACCCAGTACTTC. The chain has TRBV7-9 and TRBJ2-5; possibly TRBD2 for D (6 bases). The length of the CDR3 is 13 residues. V was trimmed by 3 bases and J by 5 bases, leaving 10 bases between them. Per germline, CDR1 SEHNR and CDR2 FQNEAQ (reference sequence).

The chain joins TRBV18 to TRBJ2-1; TRBD2 is a possible D gene (6 bases). Trimming took 8 bases from V and 8 from J, leaving 19 bases between them. CDR3 length equals 14 residues. Per the germline V gene, CDR1 is KGHSH and CDR2 is LQKENI. The CDR3: CASRTSSREYEQFF. The CDR3 DNA sequence: TGTGCCAGCCGCACTAGCAGTCGTGAGTATGAGCAGTTCTTC.

CDR3: CASSRSSGGTYNEQFF. Written as DNA, the CDR3 is TGTGCCAGCAGCCGGTCTAGCGGAGGGACCTACAATGAGCAGTTCTTC. The chain has TRBV3-1 (or the pseudogene TRBV3-2) and TRBJ2-1; 7 positions agree with TRBD2. V shed 4 bases and J 2 bases; nucleotides not matched to a gene: 8. Germline CDR1 LGHDT, CDR2 YNNKEL (reference sequence). This CDR3 has 16 amino acids.

The chain links TRBV27 to TRBJ2-3; perhaps TRBD2 as D (7 bases). V lost 3 bases, J lost 6 bases, and 25 bases lay in between. The CDR3 is made up of 18 amino acids. CDR1 is MNHEY, CDR2 SMNVEV, per germline (reference sequence). CDR3 sequence (DNA): TGTGCCAGCAGTTTTGGGCCGCCCCACGGGGGGCGAGCGGATACGCAGTATTTT. It yields the protein CASSFGPPHGGRADTQYF.

The chain employs TRBV7-8 and TRBJ1-1; tentatively, D is TRBD1 (5 bases). The V end was cut by 1 base, the J end by 0 bases, with 9 bases between. Germline assignment: CDR1 SGHVS and CDR2 FQNEAQ. The CDR3 has 15 residues. The CDR3 DNA sequence: TGTGCCAGCAGCTTAGATCCAGGGATGAACACTGAAGCTTTCTTT. Translated: CASSLDPGMNTEAFF.